Below, one T cell receptor (beta chain) is given with its context. Its antigen remains unknown. PCR was performed using 60 Vbeta and 13 Jbeta primers. The protocol was immunoSEQ multiplex PCR, while the TCRdb copy is restricted to in-frame clones and leaves out a portion. The data hold more than 150,000 clones, with about four fifths observed a single time. In germline, CDR1 is SNHLY, CDR2 FYNNEI. The V end lost 8 bases, the J end lost 5 bases, and 10 bases lay between the germline ends. The CDR3 totals 12 residues. These data originate in a study of cytomegalovirus exposure and HLA in healthy donors. Whole-study results and caveats: Among immune exposure information, only CMV serostatus was available. In vitro data verified a few CMV-associated chains as specific for CMV antigens.

The chain is built from TRBV2 and TRBJ1-5; D may be TRBD1 (6 bases). The sequence was obtained from a woman in her thirties in good health and CMV-seropositive. The sequenced sample consisted of PBMCs. The CDR3 DNA is TGTGCCAGCGGAACAGGGCATCAGCCCCAGCATTTT. This codes for CASGTGHQPQHF.